This T cell receptor (beta chain) was retrieved from a study of CD8 T cells in ankylosing spondylitis. Broader study findings: Seemingly characteristic of ankylosing spondylitis blood was a TCR beta motif consisting of fewer than 10 highly homologous variants. Past research had described some motif variants in reactive arthritis synovial fluid and blood. Clones linked to disease were reported to show significant enrichment in matched ankylosing spondylitis synovial fluid.

This CDR3 has 12 amino acids. The germline V gene encodes CDR1 SGHTA and CDR2 FQGNSA. On this clonotype itself: Its antigen is as yet unknown. A read error may account for a junction end that differs from germline.

TCRdb reanalysed the 5' RACE reads using MiXCR and keeps one entry per CDR3 protein. The data contain roughly 400,000 distinct CDR3 sequences, 20% to 25% of them singletons. The sample was blood, either unsorted or a sorted T cell fraction (not recorded which). The TCR was taken from a male donor with ankylosing spondylitis. The gene calls are TRBV7-2 and TRBJ1-2; D remains ambiguous. CDR3 nucleotide sequence: TGTGCCAGCAGCTTACCAGGTTATGCCTACACCTTC. This codes for CASSLPGYAYTF.